Shown below are 27 T cell receptor beta chains from a single sample sequenced in a study of vaccination and CD4 T cells after COVID-19. Antigens for these TCRs are unknown. Cultured CD4+ T-cell DNA underwent Oncomine TCR Beta short-read sequencing. Via MiXCR, TCRdb re-called the PCR reads, giving one row per CDR3 protein. This sample has 3,500 to 4,500 distinct CDR3 sequences; 15% to 20% occur once, and the top ten carry roughly an eighth. Treatment indicated: roughly 10-day PBMC culture with coronavirus spike peptide pools or control peptides (ViraFEST assay). Sequenced input: CD4+ T cells from blood, cultured in vitro. These receptors all come from a human donor who had recovered from COVID-19.

Details on this clonotype: At one boundary the junction diverges from the germline segment, which might be a read error. This chain joins TRBV7-6 and TRBJ2-2; D is ambiguous. Germline V gene sequence: CDR1 SGHVS, CDR2 FNYEAQ. CDR3 size: 14 residues. CDR3 bases: TGTGCCAGCAGTCAAAGACCAGACACCAGGGAGCTGTTTTTT. Translation gives CASSQRPDTRELFF. The variable domain in full, with the rest retrieved from reference TRBV7-6 and TRBJ2-2, is GAGVSQSPRYKVTKRGQDVALRCDPISGHVSLYWYRQALGQGPEFLTYFNYEAQQDKSGLPNDRFSAERPEGSISTLTIQRTEQRDSAMYRCASSQRPDTRELFFGEGSRLTVL.

This clonotype came up a few times. The CDR3 region is CASSLGQGKGYTF. In nucleotides, the CDR3 is TGTGCCAGCAGTTTAGGGCAGGGGAAGGGCTACACCTTC. J is TRBJ1-2 and V is TRBV28; D possibly corresponds to TRBD1 (6 bases). The CDR3 runs 13 residues. Germline CDR1 is MDHEN and CDR2 is SYDVKM. V was clipped by 2 bases and J by 8 bases, with 12 bases between them.

The V and J genes are TRBV19 and TRBJ2-7; unclear D gene. V dropped 5 bases and J dropped 4 bases, with 15 bases sitting between them. Germline values: CDR1 LNHDA, CDR2 SQIVND (reference sequence). This CDR3 is built from 14 residues. The CDR3 nucleotides read TGTGCCAGTAGTCAAGCCGTATATCGGTACGAGCAGTACTTC. Protein sequence: CASSQAVYRYEQYF. Combining the CDR3 with reference TRBV19 and TRBJ2-7 gives the whole variable domain DGGITQSPKYLFRKEGQNVTLSCEQNLNHDAMYWYRQDPGQGLRLIYYSQIVNDFQKGDIAEGYSVSREKKESFPLTVTSAQKNPTAFYLCASSQAVYRYEQYFGPGTRLTVT.

With regard to this clonotype: This clone may be a read error of a much larger clone one base away. The genes are TRBV10-2 and TRBJ2-3; TRBD2 aligns across 14 bases. V shed 6 bases and J 3 bases; nucleotides not matched to a gene: 11. The CDR3 has 18 residues. Germline V lookup: CDR1 WSHSY, CDR2 SAAADI. CDR3 in DNA: TGCGCCAGCAGCTCGGGACTAGCGGGGGAGCATATAACAGATACGCAGTATTTT. It encodes CASSSGLAGEHITDTQYF.

The chain combines TRBV24-1 with TRBJ2-3; D is perhaps TRBD1 (5 bases). In germline, CDR1 is KGHDR, CDR2 SFDVKD. V lost 1 base and J 4 bases, leaving 8 bases between the germline ends. The CDR3 covers 14 residues. This CDR3 is CATSDFRVPDTQYF. The CDR3 DNA reads TGTGCCACCAGTGATTTCAGGGTACCAGATACGCAGTATTTT.

There are a few counts of this clonotype. The chain recombines TRBV7-3 with TRBJ2-3; 7 bases fit TRBD1. CDR3 length: 15 residues. Unmatched junction bases numbered 6, after V lost 2 bases and J lost 4 bases. Germline V gene sequence: CDR1 SGHTA, CDR2 FQGTGA. The CDR3 sequence is CASSLSGQVPDTQYF. The CDR3 nucleotides read TGTGCCAGCAGCTTATCTGGACAGGTCCCAGATACGCAGTATTTT.

This clonotype was detected only a few times. The chain joins TRBV5-4 to TRBJ1-2, with D possibly being TRBD1 (5 bases). The V end lost 4 bases, the J end lost 4 bases, and 11 bases lay between the germline ends. CDR1 SGHNT and CDR2 YYREEE come from the germline V gene (reference sequence). The CDR3 loop spans 13 amino acids. The CDR3, as DNA: TGTGCCAGCAGCCCCCAGAGGGGCTATGGCTACACCTTC. Protein product: CASSPQRGYGYTF.

This clonotype ranks as medium-sized. The chain is built from TRBV24-1 and TRBJ2-5; 7 bases align to TRBD2. Per germline, CDR1 KGHDR and CDR2 SFDVKD. The CDR3 is 14 residues long. The V segment lost 0 bases and the J segment 5 bases; nucleotides outside the gene matches: 2. For the CDR3, the DNA is TGTGCCACCAGTGATTTGCCACTAGCGGAGACCCAGTACTTC. Its translation: CATSDLPLAETQYF.

Notes on this clonotype: Possible read error: a much larger clone is one base away. J is TRBJ1-1 and V is TRBV5-4; D is undetermined. CDR1 is SGHNT and CDR2 is YYREEE in the germline V gene (reference sequence). CDR3 size: 14 residues. The CDR3 DNA sequence: TGTGCCAGCAGCTTGGAACGGGCCGTCACTGAAACTTTCTTT. Its translation is CASSLERAVTETFF.

The chain employs TRBV7-9 and TRBJ1-4, with D tentatively TRBD1 (5 bases). Germline CDR1 reads SEHNR; CDR2 reads FQNEAQ (reference sequence). The CDR3 covers 13 residues. Trimming stripped 5 bases from V and 8 bases from J, with 12 bases between. The CDR3 nucleotides are TGTGCCAGCAGCGGGGCGGGTAGAGAAAAACTGTTTTTT. It specifies CASSGAGREKLFF.

This clonotype was detected a few times. This sequence joins TRBV20-1 and TRBJ2-7; 12 bases agree with TRBD2. V shed 2 bases, J shed 4 bases, and the junction held 6 bases outside the gene matches. CDR1 is DFQATT, CDR2 SNEGSKA, per germline (reference sequence). The CDR3 sequence is 15 residues long. The CDR3 nucleotides read TGCAGTGCTAGAAAGGCTAGCGGGGGGGCGTACGAGCAGTACTTC. It translates to CSARKASGGAYEQYF.

This clonotype occurred a few times. The rearrangement links TRBV20-1 to TRBJ2-5, with a possible D match to TRBD2 (6 bases). The CDR3 consists of 15 residues. V shed 3 bases and J shed 2 bases, with 16 bases lying between them. Germline V lookup: CDR1 DFQATT, CDR2 SNEGSKA (reference sequence). This CDR3 reads CSASQQRAGQETQYF. CDR3 coding DNA: TGCAGTGCTAGTCAACAACGGGCGGGGCAAGAGACCCAGTACTTC.

The chain links TRBV29-1 to TRBJ2-7; weak D call: TRBD1 (6 bases). The CDR3 has 14 residues. Trimming left V 2 bases short and J 7 bases short, with 18 bases between. Germline assignment: CDR1 SQVTM and CDR2 ANQGSEA. The DNA of the CDR3 is TGCAGCGTTGAATTGACAGGCCCCCGTTTGGAGCAGTACTTC. Residues: CSVELTGPRLEQYF.

This clonotype has a handful of counts. The genes are TRBV27 and TRBJ1-4, with 12 nucleotides matching TRBD1. The CDR3 length is 16 residues. Trimming removed 5 bases from V and 4 bases from J; junction bases left unmatched: 5. The germline CDR1 and CDR2 sequences are MNHEY and SMNVEV (reference sequence). Here the CDR3 DNA reads TGTGCCAGCAGTGCGGGACAGGGGGCAGTTAATGAAAAACTGTTTTTT. This sequence encodes CASSAGQGAVNEKLFF.

V usage is TRBV4-1 and J usage is TRBJ2-3; possibly TRBD2 for D (5 bases). The CDR3 has 17 residues. V lost 0 bases and J 1 base, leaving 14 bases between the germline ends. Germline V gene lookup returns CDR1 MGHRA and CDR2 YSYEKL. The chain's CDR3 is CASSQDYGEHRTDTQYF. The CDR3 coding sequence is TGCGCCAGCAGCCAAGATTACGGGGAGCACCGCACAGATACGCAGTATTTT.

By frequency in the sample, this clonotype is medium-sized (0.01 to 0.1%). The chain is built from TRBV6-5 and TRBJ2-1; 13 bases fit TRBD2. The germline CDR1 and CDR2 sequences are MNHEY and SVGAGI. The length of the CDR3 is 16 residues. With V trimmed by 2 bases and J by 6 bases, 4 bases remained unmatched. Here the CDR3 reads CASSYGTSGALNEQFF. The CDR3 region has the DNA TGTGCCAGCAGTTACGGGACTAGCGGGGCCCTCAATGAGCAGTTCTTC.

In its sample, this clonotype ranks as large. CDR3 residues: CATSPGEGAWNVQYF. The DNA of the CDR3 is TGTGCCACCAGCCCAGGGGAGGGGGCATGGAATGTGCAGTATTTT. This sequence joins TRBV15 and TRBJ2-3, with D possibly being TRBD1 or TRBD2 (7 bases each). V lost 5 bases and J 11 bases, leaving 23 bases between the germline ends. This CDR3 has 15 residues. Germline loops: CDR1 LNHNV, CDR2 YYDKDF (reference sequence). The full variable domain, its missing parts supplied by reference TRBV15 and TRBJ2-3, is DAMVIQNPRYQVTQFGKPVTLSCSQTLNHNVMYWYQQKSSQAPKLLFHYYDKDFNNEADTPDNFQSRRPNTSFCFLDIRSPGLGDTAMYLCATSPGEGAWNVQYFGPGTRLTVL.

Sample share makes this clonotype large. The chain joins TRBV27 to TRBJ1-5; 9 positions agree with TRBD1. The junction had 13 bases not matched to a gene; V was cut back by 5 bases and J by 5 bases. Germline V lookup: CDR1 MNHEY, CDR2 SMNVEV (reference sequence). CDR3 length: 17 amino acids. CDR3 sequence (DNA): TGTGCCAGCAGTCCGGCCTCCGCACAGGGGGCCTATCAGCCCCAGCATTTT. It is translated as CASSPASAQGAYQPQHF.

In its sample, this clonotype ranks as medium-sized. The chain is built from TRBV20-1 and TRBJ1-5; TRBD1 aligns across 7 bases. The CDR3 covers 14 residues. Trimming at V came to 5 bases and at J to 2 bases, leaving 6 bases not matched to a gene. The germline V gene has CDR1 DFQATT and CDR2 SNEGSKA (reference sequence). The CDR3 DNA follows: TGCAGTGCTTTGGCTGGACAGGGCAATCAGCCCCAGCATTTT. Translation: CSALAGQGNQPQHF.

This clonotype showed up just a few times. V gene TRBV6-1 combines with J gene TRBJ2-3, with 10 bases fitting TRBD2. Trimming cost V 5 bases and J 1 base; bases outside gene matches: 0. The length of the CDR3 is 14 residues. Germline CDR1 MNHNS, CDR2 SASEGT. The CDR3 DNA follows: TGTGCCAGCAGTCTAGCGGGGGGCACAGATACGCAGTATTTT. Its protein is CASSLAGGTDTQYF.

V is TRBV18 and J is TRBJ1-2; TRBD1 might be the D (6 bases). Germline CDR1 KGHSH, CDR2 LQKENI. This CDR3 is built from 12 residues. Trimming took 3 bases from V and 9 from J, leaving 11 bases between them. The CDR3 reads CASSPGGGSYTF. The CDR3 nucleotides read TGTGCCAGCTCACCGGGAGGGGGAAGCTACACCTTC. Drawing the rest from reference TRBV18 and TRBJ1-2, the complete variable domain is NAGVMQNPRHLVRRRGQEARLRCSPMKGHSHVYWYRQLPEEGLKFMVYLQKENIIDESGMPKERFSAEFPKEGPSILRIQQVVRGDSAAYFCASSPGGGSYTFGSGTRLTVV.

This clonotype has only a few counts. The chain combines TRBV20-1 with TRBJ2-7, with D maybe TRBD2 (5 bases). The CDR3 sequence is 13 residues long. V lost 6 bases, J lost 3 bases, and 15 bases lay in between. The germline V gene has CDR1 DFQATT and CDR2 SNEGSKA (reference sequence). The CDR3 loop is CSATPHDYYEQYF. The CDR3, as DNA: TGCAGTGCCACTCCCCACGACTACTACGAGCAGTACTTC.

The chain recombines TRBV29-1 with TRBJ2-7; 9 bases map to TRBD1. CDR1 is SQVTM and CDR2 is ANQGSEA in the germline V gene. Losses at the gene ends were 4 bases for V and 0 bases for J; bases not matched to a gene: 13. The CDR3 has 17 amino acids. CDR3 sequence (DNA): TGCAGCGTTGTATGGGACAGGGACCCCGGACCCTCCTACGAGCAGTACTTC. Translation: CSVVWDRDPGPSYEQYF.

This clonotype was observed a few times. The chain carries TRBV6-1 and TRBJ2-2, with a weak D call TRBD2 (6 bases). Germline CDR1 MNHNS, CDR2 SASEGT. The length of the CDR3 is 14 residues. V was shortened by 10 bases and J by 5 bases, with 17 bases between the two germline ends. The CDR3 loop reads CATRLGRTTGELFF. In DNA, the CDR3 is TGTGCCACCAGACTAGGCCGGACAACCGGGGAGCTGTTTTTT.

The CDR3 loop is CSVVRRATNEKLFF. The CDR3 region has the DNA TGCAGCGTTGTCCGCCGTGCAACTAATGAAAAACTGTTTTTT. The chain uses TRBV29-1 and TRBJ1-4; D not certain. Between the trimmed V and J ends, which lost 4 bases and 0 bases, there was a span of 9 bases. Germline CDR1 reads SQVTM; CDR2 reads ANQGSEA. The CDR3 extends over 14 amino acids.

The V gene is TRBV12-3 or TRBV12-4, the J gene TRBJ2-7; weak D call: TRBD2 (6 bases). V lost 6 bases, J lost 9 bases, and 18 bases lay in between. This CDR3 is built from 13 residues. The CDR3 is CASSQEGISGQYF. The CDR3 DNA reads as TGTGCCAGCAGCCAAGAAGGGATTAGCGGGCAGTACTTC.

This clonotype was observed a few times. J is TRBJ2-5 and V is TRBV5-4; TRBD1 aligns across 9 bases. Germline trimming cut 6 bases from V and 4 bases from J; bases unmatched to any gene: 4. The CDR3 length is 13 residues. Germline V gene sequence: CDR1 SGHNT, CDR2 YYREEE (reference sequence). The CDR3 bases are TGTGCCAGCACCGTGACAGGGGGAGAGACCCAGTACTTC. This codes for CASTVTGGETQYF.